This note documents a single T cell receptor beta chain sequence. Germline-derived CDR1 and CDR2 are LNHDA and SQIVND (reference sequence). Trimming cost V 1 base and J 0 bases, with 10 bases left between them. This CDR3 is 16 amino acids long. Using immunoSEQ multiplex PCR, the repertoire was profiled, and TCRdb retains in-frame clones only, with some absent. The table lists some 150,000 clones, approximately 90% of them singletons. This record comes from a study of OX40 agonist ivuxolimab in advanced cancers. Sample: CD4+ or CD8+ T cells sorted from blood, taken in a trial of the OX40 agonist ivuxolimab. The sequence was obtained from an adult with an advanced solid tumor such as melanoma, head and neck, liver or kidney cancer. The chain is built from TRBV19 and TRBJ1-3, with D unclear. CDR3 amino acids: CASSIGHSYSGNTIYF. DNA of the CDR3: TGTGCCAGTAGTATAGGGCATTCCTACTCTGGAAACACCATATATTTT.